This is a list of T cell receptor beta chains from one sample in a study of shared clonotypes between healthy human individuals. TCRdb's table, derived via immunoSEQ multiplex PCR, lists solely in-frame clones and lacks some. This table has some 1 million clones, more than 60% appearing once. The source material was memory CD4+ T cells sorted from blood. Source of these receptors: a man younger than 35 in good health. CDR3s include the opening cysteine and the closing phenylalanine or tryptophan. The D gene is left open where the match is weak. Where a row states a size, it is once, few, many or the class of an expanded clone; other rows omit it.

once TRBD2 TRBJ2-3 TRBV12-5 TGTGCTAGTGGTTTCGGCGGGAGTCCAGATACGCAGTATTTT CASGFGGSPDTQYF
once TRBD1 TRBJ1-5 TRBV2 TGTGCCGGCTCCCTGGGACAGGGGGCTCAGCCCCAGCATTTT CAGSLGQGAQPQHF
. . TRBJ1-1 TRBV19 TGTGCCAGTAGTATATGGGGAAGGGGCACTGAAGCTTTCTTT CASSIWGRGTEAFF
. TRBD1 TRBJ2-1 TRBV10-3 TGTGCCATCCGAGCGCGGACAGGGGGACAGATTCAGTTCTTC CAIRARTGGQIQFF
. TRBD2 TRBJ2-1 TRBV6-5 TGTGCCATCGCCGGGACTAGCGGAGAGCAGTTCTTC CAIAGTSGEQFF
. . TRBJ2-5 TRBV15 TGTGCCACCAGCACACAGGGCAGTGAGACCCAGTACTTC CATSTQGSETQYF
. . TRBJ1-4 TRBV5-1 TGCGCCAGCAGCTACGGGAAAAGTGGGGAAAAACTGTTTTTT CASSYGKSGEKLFF
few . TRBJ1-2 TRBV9 TGTGCCAGCAGCGTAGGTTTCCAGGGACCTTATGGCTACACCTTC CASSVGFQGPYGYTF
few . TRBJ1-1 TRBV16 TGTGCCAGCAGCCAACAGACGAACACTGAAGCTTTCTTT CASSQQTNTEAFF
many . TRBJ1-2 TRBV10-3 TGTGCCATAATGACAGTTTACTATGGCTACACCTTC CAIMTVYYGYTF
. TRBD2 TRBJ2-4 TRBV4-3 TGCGCCAGCAGCCAAGGTATTCTAGCGGGAGACGGGCCCAAAAACATTCAGTACTTC CASSQGILAGDGPKNIQYF
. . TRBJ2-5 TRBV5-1 TGCGCCAGCAGCTCAGGGGTGGGAGAGACCCAGTACTTC CASSSGVGETQYF
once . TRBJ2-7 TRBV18 TGTGCCAGCTCACCACCGTCGCGCGACGAGCAGTACTTC CASSPPSRDEQYF
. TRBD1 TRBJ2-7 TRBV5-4 TGTGCCAGCAGTCGTGGACAGGGCTCCTACGAGCAGTACTTC CASSRGQGSYEQYF
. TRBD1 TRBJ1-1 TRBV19 TGTGCCAGTAAACCGACAGGGGTTACTGAAGCTTTCTTT CASKPTGVTEAFF
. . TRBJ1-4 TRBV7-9 TGTGCCAGCAGACGGGAGGGGATAGGGGAAAAACTGTTTTTT CASRREGIGEKLFF
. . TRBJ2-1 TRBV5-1 TGCGCCAGCAGCGGGGGCCCTATTGAGCAGTTCTTC CASSGGPIEQFF